The sequence of this TCR beta chain was determined in a study of blood T cell repertoires in COVID-19. Study-wide background: PBMCs, B-cell-depleted T cells, or T cells were the source of the cDNA or gDNA that made up the material.

The method was immunoSEQ multiplex PCR; TCRdb's version includes in-frame clones alone and lacks a portion of them. Of some 150,000 clones in the sample, approximately 87% were seen once. The germline gives CDR1 MNHEY, CDR2 SVGAGI. Trimming took off 6 bases at V and 1 base at J, with 12 bases between the two ends. CDR3 length: 14 amino acids. The rearrangement links TRBV6-5 to TRBJ1-1; D is possibly TRBD1 (5 bases). Sequenced material: peripheral blood. The source of this sequence is a woman in her forties or fifties with active or convalescent COVID-19. CDR3 sequence (DNA): TGTGCCAGCAGCCCGACAGATACGAACACTGAAGCTTTCTTT. Its translation: CASSPTDTNTEAFF.